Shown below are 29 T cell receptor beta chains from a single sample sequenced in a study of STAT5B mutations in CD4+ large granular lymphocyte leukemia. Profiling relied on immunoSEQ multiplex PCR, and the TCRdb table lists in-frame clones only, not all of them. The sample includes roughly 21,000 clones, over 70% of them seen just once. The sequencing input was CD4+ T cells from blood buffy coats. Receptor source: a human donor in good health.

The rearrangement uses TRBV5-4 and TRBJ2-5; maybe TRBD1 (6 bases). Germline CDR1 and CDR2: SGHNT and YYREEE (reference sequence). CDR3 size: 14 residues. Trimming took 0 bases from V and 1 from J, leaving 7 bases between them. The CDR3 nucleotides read TGTGCCAGCAGCTTGGCACAGGGCCAAGAGACCCAGTACTTC. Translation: CASSLAQGQETQYF. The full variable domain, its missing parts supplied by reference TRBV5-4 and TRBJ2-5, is ETGVTQSPTHLIKTRGQQVTLRCSSQSGHNTVSWYQQALGQGPQFIFQYYREEENGRGNFPPRFSGLQFPNYSSELNVNALELDDSALYLCASSLAQGQETQYFGPGTRLLVL.

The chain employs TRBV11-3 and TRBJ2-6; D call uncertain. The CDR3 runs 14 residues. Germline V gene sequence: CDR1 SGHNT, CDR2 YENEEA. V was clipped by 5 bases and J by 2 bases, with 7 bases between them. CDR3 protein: CASSLYAGANVLTF. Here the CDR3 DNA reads TGTGCCAGCAGCCTATACGCTGGGGCCAACGTCCTGACTTTC.

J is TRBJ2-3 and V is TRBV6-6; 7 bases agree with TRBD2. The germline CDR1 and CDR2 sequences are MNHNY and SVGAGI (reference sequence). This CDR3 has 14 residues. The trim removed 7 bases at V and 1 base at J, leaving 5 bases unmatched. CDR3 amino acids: CASNLGGGTDTQYF. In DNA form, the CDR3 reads TGTGCCAGCAATCTTGGGGGGGGCACAGATACGCAGTATTTT.

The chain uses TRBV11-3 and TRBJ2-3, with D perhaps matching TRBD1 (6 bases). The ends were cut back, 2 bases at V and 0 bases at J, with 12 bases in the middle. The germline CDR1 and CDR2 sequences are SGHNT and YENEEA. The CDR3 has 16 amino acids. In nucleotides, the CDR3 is TGTGCCAGCAGCTTAAGGACAGCCTCTAGCACAGATACGCAGTATTTT. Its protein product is CASSLRTASSTDTQYF.

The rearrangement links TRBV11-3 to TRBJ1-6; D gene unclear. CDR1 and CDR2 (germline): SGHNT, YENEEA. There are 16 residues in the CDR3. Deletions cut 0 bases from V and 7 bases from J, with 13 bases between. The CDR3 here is CASSLEVGRGNSPLHF. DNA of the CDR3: TGTGCCAGCAGCTTAGAGGTCGGCCGTGGGAATTCACCCCTCCACTTT. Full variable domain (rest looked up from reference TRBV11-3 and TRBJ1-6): EAGVVQSPRYKIIEKKQPVAFWCNPISGHNTLYWYLQNLGQGPELLIRYENEEAVDDSQLPKDRFSAERLKGVDSTLKIQPAELGDSAVYLCASSLEVGRGNSPLHFGNGTRLTVT.

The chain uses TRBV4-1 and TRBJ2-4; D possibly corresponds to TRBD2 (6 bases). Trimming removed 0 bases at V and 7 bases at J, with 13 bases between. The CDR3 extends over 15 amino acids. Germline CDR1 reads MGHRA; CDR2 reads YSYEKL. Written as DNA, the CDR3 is TGCGCCAGCAGCCAAGAGGTCCCTGGGGGGAACATTCAGTACTTC. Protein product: CASSQEVPGGNIQYF.

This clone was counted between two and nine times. The CDR3 reads CASSFPSGSGNEQFF. CDR3 DNA: TGTGCCAGCAGTTTTCCTAGCGGGAGTGGCAATGAGCAGTTCTTC. The J gene is TRBJ2-1, the V gene TRBV5-6; 10 nucleotides line up with TRBD2. This CDR3 has 15 amino acids. The germline gives CDR1 SGHDT, CDR2 YYEEEE. V gave up 5 bases and J gave up 6 bases; unmatched junction bases: 8. Full variable domain (rest looked up from reference TRBV5-6 and TRBJ2-1): DAGVTQSPTHLIKTRGQQVTLRCSPKSGHDTVSWYQQALGQGPQFIFQYYEEEERQRGNFPDRFSGHQFPNYSSELNVNALLLGDSALYLCASSFPSGSGNEQFFGPGTRLTVL.

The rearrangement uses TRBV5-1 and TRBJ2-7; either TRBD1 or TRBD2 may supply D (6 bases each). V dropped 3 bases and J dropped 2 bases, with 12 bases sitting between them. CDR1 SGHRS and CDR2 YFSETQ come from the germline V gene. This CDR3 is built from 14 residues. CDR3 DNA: TGCGCCAGCAGCTCCGAGGGGGGACCCTACGAGCAGTACTTC. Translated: CASSSEGGPYEQYF.

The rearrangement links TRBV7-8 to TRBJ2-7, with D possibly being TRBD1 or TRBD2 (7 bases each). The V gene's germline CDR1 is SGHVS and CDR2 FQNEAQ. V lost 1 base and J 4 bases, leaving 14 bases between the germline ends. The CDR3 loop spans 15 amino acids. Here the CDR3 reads CASSLGGTAGYEQYF. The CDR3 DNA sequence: TGTGCCAGCAGCTTAGGTGGGACAGCGGGATACGAGCAGTACTTC.

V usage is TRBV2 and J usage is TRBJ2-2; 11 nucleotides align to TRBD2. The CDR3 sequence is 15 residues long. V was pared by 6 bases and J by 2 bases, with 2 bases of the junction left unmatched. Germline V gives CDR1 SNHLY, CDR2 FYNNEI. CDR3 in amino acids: CASRLAGVNTGELFF. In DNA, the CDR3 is TGTGCCAGCAGACTAGCGGGAGTTAACACCGGGGAGCTGTTTTTT.

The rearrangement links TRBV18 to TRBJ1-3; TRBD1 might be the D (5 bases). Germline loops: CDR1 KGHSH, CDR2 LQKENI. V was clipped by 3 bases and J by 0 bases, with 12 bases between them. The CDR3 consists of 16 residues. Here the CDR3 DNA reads TGTGCCAGCTCACCCAGGGTACCAGACTCTGGAAACACCATATATTTT. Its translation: CASSPRVPDSGNTIYF.

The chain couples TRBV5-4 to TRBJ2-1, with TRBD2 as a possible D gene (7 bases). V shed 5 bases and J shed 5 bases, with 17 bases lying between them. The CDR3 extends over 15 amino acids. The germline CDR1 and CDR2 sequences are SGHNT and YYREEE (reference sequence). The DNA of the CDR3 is TGTGCCAGCAGGCTCGATCGGGGGGCCCACAATGAGCAGTTCTTC. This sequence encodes CASRLDRGAHNEQFF. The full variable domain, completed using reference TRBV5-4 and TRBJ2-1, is ETGVTQSPTHLIKTRGQQVTLRCSSQSGHNTVSWYQQALGQGPQFIFQYYREEENGRGNFPPRFSGLQFPNYSSELNVNALELDDSALYLCASRLDRGAHNEQFFGPGTRLTVL.

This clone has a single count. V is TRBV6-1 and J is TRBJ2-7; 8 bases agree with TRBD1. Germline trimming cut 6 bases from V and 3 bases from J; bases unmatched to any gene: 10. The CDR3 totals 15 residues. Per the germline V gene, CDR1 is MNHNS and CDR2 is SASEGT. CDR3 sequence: CASRGPGTGFYEQYF. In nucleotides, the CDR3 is TGTGCCAGCAGAGGTCCCGGGACAGGCTTCTACGAGCAGTACTTC.

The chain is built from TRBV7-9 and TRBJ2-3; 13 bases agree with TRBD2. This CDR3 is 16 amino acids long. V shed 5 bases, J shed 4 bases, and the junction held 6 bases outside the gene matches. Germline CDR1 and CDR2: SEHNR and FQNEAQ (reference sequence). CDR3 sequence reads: CASSGELAGGADTQYF. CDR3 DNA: TGTGCCAGCAGCGGAGAACTAGCGGGAGGGGCAGATACGCAGTATTTT.

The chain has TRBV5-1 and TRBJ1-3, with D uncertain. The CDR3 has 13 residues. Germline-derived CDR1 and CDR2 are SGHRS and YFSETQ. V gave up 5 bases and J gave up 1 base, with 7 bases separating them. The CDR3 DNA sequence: TGCGCCAGCAGGTCCCCATCTGGAAACACCATATATTTT. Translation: CASRSPSGNTIYF.

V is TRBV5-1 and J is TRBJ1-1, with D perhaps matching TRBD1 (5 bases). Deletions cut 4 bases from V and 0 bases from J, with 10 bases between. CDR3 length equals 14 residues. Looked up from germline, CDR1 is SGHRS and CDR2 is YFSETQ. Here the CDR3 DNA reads TGCGCCAGCAGCGCGACAGTAATGAACACTGAAGCTTTCTTT. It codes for CASSATVMNTEAFF.

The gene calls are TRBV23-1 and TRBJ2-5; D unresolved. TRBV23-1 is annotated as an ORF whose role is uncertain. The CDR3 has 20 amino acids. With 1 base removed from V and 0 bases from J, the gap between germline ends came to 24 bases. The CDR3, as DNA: TGCGCCAGCAGTCAATATAAGGGTAGGTCCCTCCCTCGGTACCAAGAGACCCAGTACTTC. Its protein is CASSQYKGRSLPRYQETQYF.

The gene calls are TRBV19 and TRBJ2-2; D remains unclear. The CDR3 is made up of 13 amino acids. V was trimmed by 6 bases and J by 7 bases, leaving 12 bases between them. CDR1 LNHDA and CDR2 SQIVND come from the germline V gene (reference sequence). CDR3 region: CASRPGPDGELFF. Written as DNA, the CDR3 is TGTGCCAGTAGACCAGGACCCGACGGGGAGCTGTTTTTT.

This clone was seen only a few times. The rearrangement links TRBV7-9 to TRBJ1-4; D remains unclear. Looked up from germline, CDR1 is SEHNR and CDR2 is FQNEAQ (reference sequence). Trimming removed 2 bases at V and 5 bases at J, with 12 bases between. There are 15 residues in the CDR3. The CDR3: CASSLNQAPNEKLFF. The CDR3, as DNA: TGTGCCAGCAGCTTAAACCAGGCCCCAAATGAAAAACTGTTTTTT. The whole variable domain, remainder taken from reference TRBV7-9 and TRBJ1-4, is DTGVSQNPRHKITKRGQNVTFRCDPISEHNRLYWYRQTLGQGPEFLTYFQNEAQLEKSRLLSDRFSAERPKGSFSTLEIQRTEQGDSAMYLCASSLNQAPNEKLFFGSGTQLSVL.

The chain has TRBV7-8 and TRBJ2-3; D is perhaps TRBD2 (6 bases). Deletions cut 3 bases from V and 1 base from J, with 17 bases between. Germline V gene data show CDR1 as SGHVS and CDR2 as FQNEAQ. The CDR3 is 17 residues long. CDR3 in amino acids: CASSFRSSGPRTDTQYF. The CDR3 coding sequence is TGTGCCAGCAGCTTTCGTAGTAGCGGCCCCCGCACAGATACGCAGTATTTT.

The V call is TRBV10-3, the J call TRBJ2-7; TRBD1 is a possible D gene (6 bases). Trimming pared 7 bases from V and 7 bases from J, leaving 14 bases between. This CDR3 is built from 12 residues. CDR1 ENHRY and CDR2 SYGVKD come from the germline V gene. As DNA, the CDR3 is TGTGCCATCACAGGGGCGGTAGGAGAGCAGTACTTC. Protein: CAITGAVGEQYF.

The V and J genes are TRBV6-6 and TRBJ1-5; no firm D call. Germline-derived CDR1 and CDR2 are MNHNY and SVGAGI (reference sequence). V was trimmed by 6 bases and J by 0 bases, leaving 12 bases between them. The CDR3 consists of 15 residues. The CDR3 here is CASSQNWISNQPQHF. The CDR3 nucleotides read TGTGCCAGCAGCCAAAACTGGATTAGCAATCAGCCCCAGCATTTT.

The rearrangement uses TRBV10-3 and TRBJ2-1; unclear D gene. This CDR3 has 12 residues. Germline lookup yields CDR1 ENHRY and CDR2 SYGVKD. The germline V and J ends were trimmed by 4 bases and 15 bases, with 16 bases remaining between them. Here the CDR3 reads CAISGVGIMPFF. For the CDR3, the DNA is TGTGCCATCAGTGGGGTTGGGATAATGCCGTTCTTC.

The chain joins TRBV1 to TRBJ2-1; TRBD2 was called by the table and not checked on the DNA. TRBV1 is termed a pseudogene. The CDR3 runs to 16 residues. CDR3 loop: CTSSHGTSGSYNEQFF. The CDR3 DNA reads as TGCACCAGCAGCCACGGGACTAGCGGTTCTTACAATGAGCAGTTCTTC.

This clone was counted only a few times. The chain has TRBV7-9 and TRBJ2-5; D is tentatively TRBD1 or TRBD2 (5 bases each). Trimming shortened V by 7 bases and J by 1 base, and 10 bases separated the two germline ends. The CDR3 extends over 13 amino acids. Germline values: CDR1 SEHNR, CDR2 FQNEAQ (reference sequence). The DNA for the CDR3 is TGTGCCAGCAACCCCGGGACCCAAGAGACCCAGTACTTC. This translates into CASNPGTQETQYF.

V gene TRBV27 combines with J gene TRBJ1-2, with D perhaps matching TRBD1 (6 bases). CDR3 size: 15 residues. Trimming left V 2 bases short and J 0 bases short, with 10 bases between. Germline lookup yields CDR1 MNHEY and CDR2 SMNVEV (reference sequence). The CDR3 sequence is CASSLVAGANYGYTF. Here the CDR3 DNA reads TGTGCCAGCAGTTTAGTCGCAGGGGCTAACTATGGCTACACCTTC.

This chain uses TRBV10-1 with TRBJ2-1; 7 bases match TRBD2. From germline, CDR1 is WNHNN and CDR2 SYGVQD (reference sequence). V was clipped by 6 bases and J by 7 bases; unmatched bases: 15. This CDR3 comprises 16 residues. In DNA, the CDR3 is TGCGCCAGCAGCTCCCGGGACGCGGGGAGGGGAAATGAGCAGTTCTTC. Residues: CASSSRDAGRGNEQFF.

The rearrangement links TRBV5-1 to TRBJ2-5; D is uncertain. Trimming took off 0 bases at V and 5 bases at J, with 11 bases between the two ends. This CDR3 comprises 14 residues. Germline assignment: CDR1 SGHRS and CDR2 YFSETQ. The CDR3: CASSLGVGKETQYF. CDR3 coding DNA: TGCGCCAGCAGCTTGGGAGTGGGGAAGGAGACCCAGTACTTC.

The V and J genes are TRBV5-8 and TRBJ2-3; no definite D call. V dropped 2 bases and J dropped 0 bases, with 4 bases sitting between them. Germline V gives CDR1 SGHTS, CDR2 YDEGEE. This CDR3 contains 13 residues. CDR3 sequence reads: CASSFDSTDTQYF. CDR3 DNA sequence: TGTGCCAGCAGCTTCGATAGCACAGATACGCAGTATTTT.